The 10 T cell receptor beta chains in this list originate from one sample, sequenced in a study of cytomegalovirus exposure and HLA in healthy donors. Researchers ran the PCR with 60 Vbeta and 13 Jbeta primers. Assay used: immunoSEQ multiplex PCR; TCRdb lists only in-frame clones, some missing. The data show around 39,000 clones, approximately 80% seen once. Sequencing was done on a sample of PBMCs. The source is a man aged 30 to 45 in good health and CMV-seronegative.

The chain carries TRBV7-2 and TRBJ1-1; D unclear. Germline-derived CDR1 and CDR2 are SGHTA and FQGNSA. The V and J ends lost 4 bases and 5 bases respectively, with 8 bases between them. This CDR3 is built from 12 residues. The CDR3 nucleotides are TGTGCCAGCAGCTCCTCGGGTACTGAAGCTTTCTTT. Amino acid sequence: CASSSSGTEAFF.

Remarks on this clone: Other nucleotide sequences in the sample specify the same CDR3. V usage is TRBV9 and J usage is TRBJ2-1, with 13 bases lining up with TRBD2. This CDR3 is 15 amino acids long. V shed 0 bases and J 7 bases; nucleotides not matched to a gene: 1. CDR1 is SGDLS, CDR2 YYNGEE, per germline. This chain's CDR3 is CASSVELAGGNEQFF. In nucleotides, the CDR3 is TGTGCCAGCAGCGTAGAACTAGCGGGAGGGAATGAGCAGTTCTTC.

The CDR3 sequence: CASSVAGLKETQYF. The CDR3, as DNA: TGTGCCAGCAGCGTCGCAGGGTTGAAGGAGACCCAGTACTTC. V and J are TRBV7-7 and TRBJ2-5; D might be TRBD1 (5 bases). Trimming stripped 5 bases from V and 5 bases from J, with 15 bases between. The CDR3 extends over 14 amino acids. The germline gives CDR1 SSHAT, CDR2 FNYEAQ (reference sequence).

V and J are TRBV5-4 and TRBJ2-3; tentatively, D is TRBD1 (6 bases). Per germline, CDR1 SGHNT and CDR2 YYREEE (reference sequence). The CDR3 runs 15 residues. Trimming took 2 bases from V and 4 from J, leaving 14 bases between them. The CDR3 region has the DNA TGTGCCAGCAGCTTAGGGGGAAAATACGCAGATACGCAGTATTTT. This encodes CASSLGGKYADTQYF. The full variable domain, its missing parts supplied by reference TRBV5-4 and TRBJ2-3, is ETGVTQSPTHLIKTRGQQVTLRCSSQSGHNTVSWYQQALGQGPQFIFQYYREEENGRGNFPPRFSGLQFPNYSSELNVNALELDDSALYLCASSLGGKYADTQYFGPGTRLTVL.

DNA for the CDR3: TGTGCCAGCAGTTTGCAACAGGGGAATCAGCCCCAGCATTTT. Amino acids: CASSLQQGNQPQHF. The gene calls are TRBV28 and TRBJ1-5; 7 bases align to TRBD1. With V trimmed by 3 bases and J by 4 bases, 3 bases remained unmatched. The CDR3 runs to 14 residues. Germline CDR1 is MDHEN and CDR2 is SYDVKM.

The chain employs TRBV9 and TRBJ2-2; maybe TRBD1 (5 bases). This CDR3 spans 16 amino acids. Germline V CDR1 and CDR2: SGDLS, YYNGEE. Trimming shortened V by 3 bases and J by 0 bases, and 12 bases separated the two germline ends. The CDR3 nucleotides are TGTGCCAGCAGCGGCCCACAGGCCCCGAACACCGGGGAGCTGTTTTTT. It specifies CASSGPQAPNTGELFF. The full variable domain, completed using reference TRBV9 and TRBJ2-2, is DSGVTQTPKHLITATGQRVTLRCSPRSGDLSVYWYQQSLDQGLQFLIQYYNGEERAKGNILERFSAQQFPDLHSELNLSSLELGDSALYFCASSGPQAPNTGELFFGEGSRLTVL.

The V gene is TRBV6-6, the J gene TRBJ2-7, with unresolved D. CDR3 length: 13 residues. Germline loops: CDR1 MNHNY, CDR2 SVGAGI (reference sequence). Trimming pared 0 bases from V and 3 bases from J, leaving 6 bases between. The DNA of the CDR3 is TGTGCCAGCAGTTACTCGACTTACTACGAGCAGTACTTC. It translates to CASSYSTYYEQYF.

This chain uses TRBV9 with TRBJ1-5; D gene uncertain. The CDR3 has 13 residues. Germline assignment: CDR1 SGDLS and CDR2 YYNGEE. Trimming pared 0 bases from V and 7 bases from J, leaving 8 bases between. The chain's CDR3 is CASSVGLLQPQHF. CDR3 in DNA: TGTGCCAGCAGCGTAGGTCTACTGCAGCCCCAGCATTTT.

This chain joins TRBV21-1 and TRBJ2-1; the table's D call TRBD2 went unverified against the DNA. TRBV21-1 is recorded as a pseudogene. The CDR3 is 14 amino acids. CDR3 DNA sequence: TGTGCCAGCAGCAACGCGGGAGGGAACAATGAGCAGTTCTTC. Residues: CASSNAGGNNEQFF.

The DNA for the CDR3 is TGTGCCAGCAGTGAACAGTCCCCTAGCAATCAGCCCCAGCATTTT. This encodes CASSEQSPSNQPQHF. The V and J genes are TRBV2 and TRBJ1-5; D ambiguous. The CDR3 totals 15 residues. Germline CDR1 SNHLY, CDR2 FYNNEI. With 2 bases removed from V and 0 bases from J, the gap between germline ends came to 8 bases. The whole variable domain, filled in from reference TRBV2 and TRBJ1-5, reads EPEVTQTPSHQVTQMGQEVILRCVPISNHLYFYWYRQILGQKVEFLVSFYNNEISEKSEIFDDQFSVERPDGSNFTLKIRSTKLEDSAMYFCASSEQSPSNQPQHFGDGTRLSIL.